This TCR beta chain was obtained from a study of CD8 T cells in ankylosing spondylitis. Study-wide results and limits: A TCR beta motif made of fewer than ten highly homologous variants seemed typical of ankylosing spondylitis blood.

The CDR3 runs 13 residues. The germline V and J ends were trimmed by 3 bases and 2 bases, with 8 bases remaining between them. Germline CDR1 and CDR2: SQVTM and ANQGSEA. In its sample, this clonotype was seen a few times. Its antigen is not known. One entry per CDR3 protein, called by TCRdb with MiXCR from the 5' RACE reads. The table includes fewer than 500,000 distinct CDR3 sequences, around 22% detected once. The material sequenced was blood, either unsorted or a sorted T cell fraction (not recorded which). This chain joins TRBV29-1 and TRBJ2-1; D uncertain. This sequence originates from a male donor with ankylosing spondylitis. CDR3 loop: CSVDRPTYNEQFF. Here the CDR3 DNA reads TGCAGCGTTGACCGCCCCACCTACAATGAGCAGTTCTTC.